This T cell receptor (beta chain) was found in a study of regulatory T cells in long-lasting Graves disease. Study information: The antithyroid drugs taken by newly diagnosed Graves' patients had been used for under 3 months.

The time point: newly diagnosed GD, antithyroid drugs for less than 3 months. PBMC RNA was the source of the TCR library. Arm-PCR with iRepertoire HTBI primers amplified the CDR3 regions for these TCR beta libraries. TCRdb redid the calling of the multiplex PCR reads with MiXCR, one entry per CDR3 protein. The sample comprises roughly 400,000 distinct CDR3 sequences, about a sixth of which are singletons, and 20% to 25% rests with the top ten. This clonotype was counted many times. Trimming took 5 bases from V and 3 from J; bases not matched to a gene: 11. There are 18 residues in the CDR3. The germline V gene has CDR1 SGHRS and CDR2 YFSETQ. These data also featured in a second study, about T cells in Graves' hyperthyroidism and ophthalmopathy.

The chain couples TRBV5-1 to TRBJ2-1, with 13 bases matching TRBD2. Specimen: peripheral blood mononuclear cells (PBMCs), collected at new diagnosis, from a patient treated with antithyroid drugs. This TCR was recovered from a woman aged 18-35 years with Graves disease. CDR3 sequence: CASRLTSGRPPYYNEQFF. CDR3 sequence (DNA): TGCGCCAGCAGACTGACTAGCGGGAGGCCCCCTTACTACAATGAGCAGTTCTTC.